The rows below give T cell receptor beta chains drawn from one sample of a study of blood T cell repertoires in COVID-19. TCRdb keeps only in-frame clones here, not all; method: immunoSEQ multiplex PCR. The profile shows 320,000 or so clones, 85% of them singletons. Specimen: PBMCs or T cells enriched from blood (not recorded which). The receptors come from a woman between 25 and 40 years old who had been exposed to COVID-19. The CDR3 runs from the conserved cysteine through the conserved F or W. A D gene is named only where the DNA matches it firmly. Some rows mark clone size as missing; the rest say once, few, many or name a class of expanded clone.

DNA: TGTGCCAGCAGCAAATGGAAGGGGACAGGGGGCTACTACCTTCTCTACAATGAGCAGTTCTTC; CDR3: CASSKWKGTGGYYLLYNEQFF; D: NA; J: TRBJ2-1; V: TRBV21-1; size: once
DNA: TGTGCCACCAGTGATCCCACGTTAGCGGGGGGGCCTGAAGATACGCAGTATTTT; CDR3: CATSDPTLAGGPEDTQYF; D: TRBD2; J: TRBJ2-3; V: TRBV24-1; size: NA
DNA: TGCGCCAGCAGCACCCAACAGGGGGGGGGCACTGAAGCTTTCTTT; CDR3: CASSTQQGGGTEAFF; D: TRBD1; J: TRBJ1-1; V: TRBV5-1; size: few
DNA: TGTGCCACCAGCGGACCCCCGGGACTAGCGGGGCCCGGGAGCTCCTACAATGAGCAGTTCTTC; CDR3: CATSGPPGLAGPGSSYNEQFF; D: TRBD2; J: TRBJ2-1; V: TRBV15; size: NA
DNA: TGTGCCAGCTCTTCGGTTAACTATGGCTACACCTTC; CDR3: CASSSVNYGYTF; D: NA; J: TRBJ1-2; V: TRBV7-2; size: NA
DNA: TGTGCCAGCATTATTCATACTAGCGGGGAAGGGGAGACCCAGTACTTC; CDR3: CASIIHTSGEGETQYF; D: TRBD2; J: TRBJ2-5; V: TRBV2; size: NA
DNA: TGTGCCAGCTCACCATTAGGGGATTTGGAGACCCAGTACTTC; CDR3: CASSPLGDLETQYF; D: NA; J: TRBJ2-5; V: TRBV18; size: NA
DNA: TGTGCCAGCAGCTTCGGACAGGGGGTTTCTAACTATGGCTACACCTTC; CDR3: CASSFGQGVSNYGYTF; D: TRBD1; J: TRBJ1-2; V: TRBV5-6; size: NA
DNA: TGCAGCGTTGTGGTTCCCGGACAGGGGAAGGATACGCAGTATTTT; CDR3: CSVVVPGQGKDTQYF; D: TRBD1; J: TRBJ2-3; V: TRBV29-1; size: NA
DNA: TGTGCCAGCAGTTTAGAAGTCGGGTCACCCCTCCACTTT; CDR3: CASSLEVGSPLHF; D: NA; J: TRBJ1-6; V: TRBV12-3/TRBV12-4; size: NA
DNA: TGTGCCAGCAGCCAAGAGAGGGGCACAGATACGCAGTATTTT; CDR3: CASSQERGTDTQYF; D: NA; J: TRBJ2-3; V: TRBV7-6; size: NA
DNA: TGTGCCAGCAGCTTCGGACAGGGTTGGAACACTGAAGCTTTCTTT; CDR3: CASSFGQGWNTEAFF; D: TRBD1; J: TRBJ1-1; V: TRBV7-9; size: NA
DNA: TGTGCCAGCAGCGATCACGGGGGGAAAGAGACCCAGTACTTC; CDR3: CASSDHGGKETQYF; D: TRBD2; J: TRBJ2-5; V: TRBV9; size: NA
DNA: TGCGCCAGCAGCTTGGTGGGGGGGCCCGGCACAGATACGCAGTATTTT; CDR3: CASSLVGGPGTDTQYF; D: NA; J: TRBJ2-3; V: TRBV5-1; size: NA
DNA: TGTGCCAGCAGTGCCCAGGGCTCTGGAAACACCATATATTTT; CDR3: CASSAQGSGNTIYF; D: NA; J: TRBJ1-3; V: TRBV27; size: NA
DNA: TGTGCCAGCAGTTTACTACCGGGGGAGCAGTACTTC; CDR3: CASSLLPGEQYF; D: NA; J: TRBJ2-7; V: TRBV12-3/TRBV12-4; size: NA
DNA: TGTGCCAGCAGCTTAGGGAGGTCCGCGACCGGAAACACCATATATTTT; CDR3: CASSLGRSATGNTIYF; D: NA; J: TRBJ1-3; V: TRBV7-2; size: NA
DNA: TGTGCCAGTAGTCTGCGACTAGCGGTCTACGAGCAGTACTTC; CDR3: CASSLRLAVYEQYF; D: TRBD2; J: TRBJ2-7; V: TRBV19; size: once
DNA: TGTGCCAGTAGTATAACCAGGCATGAGCAGTTCTTC; CDR3: CASSITRHEQFF; D: NA; J: TRBJ2-1; V: TRBV19; size: NA
DNA: TGTGCCAGTGGGGAGCGGGCTAGCACAGATACGCAGTATTTT; CDR3: CASGERASTDTQYF; D: NA; J: TRBJ2-3; V: TRBV7-3; size: once
DNA: TGTGCCAGCAGCCAAGATCCAGGGGTCGGAAACACCATATATTTT; CDR3: CASSQDPGVGNTIYF; D: NA; J: TRBJ1-3; V: TRBV4-2; size: NA
DNA: TGTGCCTGGAGTAGATTGAGTATGGAGACCCAGTACTTC; CDR3: CAWSRLSMETQYF; D: NA; J: TRBJ2-5; V: TRBV30; size: NA
DNA: TGTGCCAGCTCAACCGGGACAGGCTACGAGCAGTACTTC; CDR3: CASSTGTGYEQYF; D: TRBD1; J: TRBJ2-7; V: TRBV18; size: NA
DNA: TGTGCCAGCAGCTTCGCGGGCAGGGGAGCCTACGAGCAGTACTTC; CDR3: CASSFAGRGAYEQYF; D: NA; J: TRBJ2-7; V: TRBV5-4; size: NA
DNA: TGTGCCAGCAGTACCAGGGGAGGGGAGCTGTTTTTT; CDR3: CASSTRGGELFF; D: NA; J: TRBJ2-2; V: TRBV6-5; size: few
DNA: TGTGCCAGCAGCCTTCCCACTAGCGCCACCTACGAGCAGTACTTC; CDR3: CASSLPTSATYEQYF; D: TRBD2; J: TRBJ2-7; V: TRBV5-4; size: NA
DNA: TGCGCCAGCAGCATAGGACAAGGCAATCAGCCCCAGCATTTT; CDR3: CASSIGQGNQPQHF; D: NA; J: TRBJ1-5; V: TRBV5-1; size: few
DNA: TGTGCCAGCAGCCCAGGACAGGGGACTAATGAAAAACTGTTTTTT; CDR3: CASSPGQGTNEKLFF; D: TRBD1; J: TRBJ1-4; V: TRBV7-8; size: NA
DNA: TGTGCCAGCAGCTCAGTCCGAGGACTAGAAGATACGCAGTATTTT; CDR3: CASSSVRGLEDTQYF; D: TRBD2; J: TRBJ2-3; V: TRBV28; size: NA
DNA: TGTGCCAGCCTGCTTGGCGGGGAAGAGACCCAGTACTTC; CDR3: CASLLGGEETQYF; D: NA; J: TRBJ2-5; V: TRBV2; size: once
DNA: TGTGCCAGCAGTGAAGCGTCGGTAAATCAGCCCCAGCATTTT; CDR3: CASSEASVNQPQHF; D: NA; J: TRBJ1-5; V: TRBV6-1; size: NA
DNA: TGTGCCAGCAGTGAAAGGGGACGGGGGGTCACCGGGGAGCTGTTTTTT; CDR3: CASSERGRGVTGELFF; D: TRBD2; J: TRBJ2-2; V: TRBV2; size: NA
DNA: TGTGCCAGCAGCGTAGATACATTCACAGATACGCAGTATTTT; CDR3: CASSVDTFTDTQYF; D: NA; J: TRBJ2-3; V: TRBV9; size: NA
DNA: TGCGCCAGCAGCTCCATGGGGGGAATGAACACTGAAGCTTTCTTT; CDR3: CASSSMGGMNTEAFF; D: NA; J: TRBJ1-1; V: TRBV5-1; size: NA
DNA: TGTGCCAGCAGGGCTCCAGGGGACTCTGGAAACACCATATATTTT; CDR3: CASRAPGDSGNTIYF; D: NA; J: TRBJ1-3; V: TRBV3-1/TRBV3-2; size: NA
DNA: TGCGCCAGCAGCCCCGGACTAGCGGGGTACTCTGGGGCCAACGTCCTGACTTTC; CDR3: CASSPGLAGYSGANVLTF; D: TRBD2; J: TRBJ2-6; V: TRBV5-1; size: NA
DNA: TGTGCCACCAGTGATCCAGGGTTAGGGGAGACCCAGTACTTC; CDR3: CATSDPGLGETQYF; D: NA; J: TRBJ2-5; V: TRBV24-1; size: NA
DNA: TGTGCAAGTCGCCCTATGGTTGTGTTTGCAGGGGACTATGGCTACACCTTC; CDR3: CASRPMVVFAGDYGYTF; D: NA; J: TRBJ1-2; V: TRBV12-2; size: NA